A single sample is the source of the 15 T cell receptor beta chains below, sequenced in a study of identifying expanded T cells in peripheral blood (dated by TCRdb to between 2018 and 2021). The library was prepared using the immunoSEQ multiplex PCR assay. TCRdb took this table from immuneACCESS and kept in-frame rearrangements with V and J called. Such tables lack part of the clones; where checked against another copy, unresolved V genes explain under half of the gap, and the rest is unexplained. The sample yields under 70,000 clones; 87% were counted once. The ten biggest clones cover approximately 4.5% of the sample. Sequencing input: blood. The receptors were sampled from a person between 18 and 75 years old in good health.

The chain combines TRBV6-1 with TRBJ2-1, with a weak D call TRBD2 (5 bases). V dropped 4 bases and J dropped 0 bases, with 7 bases sitting between them. Germline V lookup: CDR1 MNHNS, CDR2 SASEGT. The CDR3 length is 14 residues. The DNA for the CDR3 is TGTGCCAGCAGTGGAGGGAGCTCCTACAATGAGCAGTTCTTC. Its translation: CASSGGSSYNEQFF.

The chain employs TRBV10-3 and TRBJ2-1, with 9 bases aligning to TRBD1. J gave up 4 bases and V 7 bases, and 8 bases lay outside the gene matches. The CDR3 extends over 15 amino acids. Per germline, CDR1 ENHRY and CDR2 SYGVKD. The CDR3 here is CAINPGQGPYNEQFF. The CDR3, as DNA: TGTGCCATCAATCCCGGACAGGGGCCATACAATGAGCAGTTCTTC.

The rearrangement uses TRBV15 and TRBJ1-1; possible D gene TRBD1, 6 bases. CDR3 length: 17 amino acids. Germline values: CDR1 LNHNV, CDR2 YYDKDF (reference sequence). Trimming pared 2 bases from V and 4 bases from J, leaving 20 bases between. This CDR3 is CATSRSQGTGLGTEAFF. DNA of the CDR3: TGTGCCACCAGCAGATCCCAAGGCACAGGGCTGGGCACTGAAGCTTTCTTT. The full variable domain, rest sourced from reference TRBV15 and TRBJ1-1, is DAMVIQNPRYQVTQFGKPVTLSCSQTLNHNVMYWYQQKSSQAPKLLFHYYDKDFNNEADTPDNFQSRRPNTSFCFLDIRSPGLGDTAMYLCATSRSQGTGLGTEAFFGQGTRLTVV.

The rearrangement uses TRBV7-8 and TRBJ2-7, with D possibly being TRBD1 (7 bases). Germline CDR1 SGHVS, CDR2 FQNEAQ. With 6 bases removed from V and 1 base from J, the gap between germline ends came to 16 bases. CDR3 size: 15 residues. DNA for the CDR3: TGTGCCAGCAGTCGAGACAGGGAGGTTTCCTACGAGCAGTACTTC. This gives the protein CASSRDREVSYEQYF.

The chain combines TRBV6-5 with TRBJ1-2; D perhaps matches TRBD1 (6 bases). CDR3 size: 13 residues. Germline V gene data show CDR1 as MNHEY and CDR2 as SVGAGI. The V end lost 2 bases, the J end lost 8 bases, and 12 bases lay between the germline ends. The CDR3 nucleotides are TGTGCCAGCAGTTACCGCCAGGGGCAGGGCTACACCTTC. As protein: CASSYRQGQGYTF.

The chain joins TRBV27 to TRBJ1-5; 8 bases map to TRBD1. CDR1 is MNHEY, CDR2 SMNVEV, per germline (reference sequence). The CDR3 loop spans 16 amino acids. Germline trimming cut 2 bases from V and 5 bases from J; bases unmatched to any gene: 8. CDR3 in amino acids: CASSLLGQGSHQPQHF. DNA of the CDR3: TGTGCCAGCAGTTTACTCGGACAGGGCAGTCATCAGCCCCAGCATTTT.

V gene TRBV4-2 combines with J gene TRBJ2-5; TRBD2 agrees at 8 bases. After removal of 8 bases from V and 0 bases from J, the junction contained 14 bases not matched to a gene. Per germline, CDR1 LGHNA and CDR2 YNFKEQ. The CDR3 is made up of 17 amino acids. The CDR3 reads CASSPWAQRGNQETQYF. DNA for the CDR3: TGTGCCAGCTCGCCTTGGGCCCAGCGGGGGAACCAAGAGACCCAGTACTTC.

The chain uses TRBV30 and TRBJ2-3; no clear D. Germline values: CDR1 GTSNPN, CDR2 SVGIG (reference sequence). Trimming took 4 bases from V and 6 from J, leaving 11 bases between them. The CDR3 is made up of 12 amino acids. Written as DNA, the CDR3 is TGTGCCTGGATCACTGCTGGGGATACGCAGTATTTT. It yields the protein CAWITAGDTQYF.

J is TRBJ2-7 and V is TRBV28; D may be TRBD1 (5 bases). CDR1 MDHEN and CDR2 SYDVKM come from the germline V gene. This CDR3 is 15 amino acids long. The V and J ends lost 5 bases and 0 bases respectively, with 14 bases between them. CDR3 in amino acids: CASSRWQGPSYEQYF. CDR3 nucleotides: TGTGCCAGCAGTCGTTGGCAGGGCCCCTCCTACGAGCAGTACTTC.

The chain couples TRBV18 to TRBJ2-1; TRBD1 aligns across 10 bases. From germline, CDR1 is KGHSH and CDR2 LQKENI. The CDR3 spans 14 residues. The ends lost 2 bases at V and 8 bases at J; junction bases unmatched: 3. The CDR3 is CASSPRDRGDEQFF. CDR3 nucleotides: TGTGCCAGCTCACCAAGGGACAGGGGAGATGAGCAGTTCTTC.

The chain is built from TRBV19 and TRBJ2-2; 10 bases line up with TRBD1. Germline assignment: CDR1 LNHDA and CDR2 SQIVND (reference sequence). This CDR3 has 16 residues. V gave up 5 bases and J gave up 6 bases; unmatched junction bases: 9. The CDR3 here is CASSDRDRGGPGELFF. The CDR3, as DNA: TGTGCCAGTAGTGACCGGGACAGGGGTGGTCCCGGGGAGCTGTTTTTT.

The chain employs TRBV6-5 and TRBJ2-7; no clear D. CDR3 length equals 15 residues. The germline CDR1 and CDR2 sequences are MNHEY and SVGAGI. V was pared by 4 bases and J by 3 bases, with 16 bases between. CDR3 bases: TGTGCCAGCAGTTCCGACTCCGCCGTGGGCTACGAGCAGTACTTC. It encodes CASSSDSAVGYEQYF.

The chain recombines TRBV30 with TRBJ2-1, with D perhaps matching TRBD2 (6 bases). The V end was cut by 4 bases, the J end by 1 base, with 20 bases between. This CDR3 region has 17 residues. Germline values: CDR1 GTSNPN, CDR2 SVGIG (reference sequence). The CDR3 spells CAWTQKRGAGSYNEQFF. CDR3 sequence (DNA): TGTGCCTGGACCCAAAAAAGAGGGGCGGGGTCCTACAATGAGCAGTTCTTC.

This rearrangement joins TRBV30 to TRBJ1-4; 8 nucleotides align to TRBD1. This CDR3 has 16 amino acids. The trim removed 8 bases at V and 0 bases at J, leaving 11 bases unmatched. The germline V gene encodes CDR1 GTSNPN and CDR2 SVGIG (reference sequence). DNA for the CDR3: TGTGCCAGGACCGGGACAGGATTTGCAACTAATGAAAAACTGTTTTTT. Its translation: CARTGTGFATNEKLFF.

The J gene is TRBJ1-3, the V gene TRBV30; D is unclear. V lost 3 bases to trimming and J lost 4 bases, with 10 bases between them. CDR3 length: 13 residues. Germline V lookup: CDR1 GTSNPN, CDR2 SVGIG (reference sequence). The CDR3 sequence: CAWSVFRGNTIYF. For the CDR3, the DNA is TGTGCCTGGAGCGTTTTCAGAGGAAACACCATATATTTT.